A single sample gave rise to the 7 T cell receptor beta chains below, sequenced in a study of blood T cell repertoires in COVID-19. Sequencing was performed with immunoSEQ multiplex PCR; in TCRdb, only in-frame clones are kept and a portion is missing. The table records 650,000 to 800,000 clones, 85% to 90% of them present only once. Sequenced sample: peripheral blood. The receptors come from a woman between 18 and 29 years old with acute or convalescent COVID-19.

The CDR3: CASSAGQGLSDEQYF. DNA of the CDR3: TGTGCCAGCAGCGCGGGACAGGGGTTATCCGACGAGCAGTACTTC. The genes are TRBV5-5 and TRBJ2-7, with 10 nucleotides matching TRBD1. V trimming: 4 bases; J trimming: 5 bases; junction bases outside the gene matches: 9. The germline CDR1 and CDR2 sequences are SGHKS and YYEKEE (reference sequence). The CDR3 totals 15 residues.

This clone was picked up a small number of times. This chain joins TRBV19 and TRBJ1-2; TRBD1 matches 7 bases. The CDR3 length is 16 residues. The J segment lost 7 bases and the V segment lost 3 bases, leaving 14 bases of the junction unmatched. CDR1 LNHDA and CDR2 SQIVND come from the germline V gene (reference sequence). DNA for the CDR3: TGTGCCAGTAGTATCCCCACTGGAGGGGGCCTATCTGGCTACACCTTC. Its translation: CASSIPTGGGLSGYTF. Together with reference TRBV19 and TRBJ1-2, the CDR3 gives the full variable domain: DGGITQSPKYLFRKEGQNVTLSCEQNLNHDAMYWYRQDPGQGLRLIYYSQIVNDFQKGDIAEGYSVSREKKESFPLTVTSAQKNPTAFYLCASSIPTGGGLSGYTFGSGTRLTVV.

This chain connects TRBV29-1 to TRBJ2-7; TRBD1 might be the D (6 bases). Germline V gene sequence: CDR1 SQVTM, CDR2 ANQGSEA. V was shortened by 7 bases and J by 0 bases, with 22 bases between the two germline ends. The CDR3 has 16 residues. CDR3 region: CSAYGTLGPSSYEQYF. The CDR3 DNA follows: TGCAGCGCCTACGGGACACTGGGGCCGAGCTCCTACGAGCAGTACTTC.

The chain has TRBV5-6 and TRBJ1-2; no clear D gene. The germline CDR1 and CDR2 sequences are SGHDT and YYEEEE. The CDR3 has 14 residues. V gave up 0 bases and J gave up 3 bases, with 9 bases separating them. CDR3 sequence reads: CASSLERSYYGYTF. The DNA of the CDR3 is TGTGCCAGCAGCTTGGAGAGGAGTTACTATGGCTACACCTTC. The entire variable domain, with the rest obtained from reference TRBV5-6 and TRBJ1-2, is as follows: DAGVTQSPTHLIKTRGQQVTLRCSPKSGHDTVSWYQQALGQGPQFIFQYYEEEERQRGNFPDRFSGHQFPNYSSELNVNALLLGDSALYLCASSLERSYYGYTFGSGTRLTVV.

This chain joins TRBV5-1 and TRBJ1-3; D is possibly TRBD1 (6 bases). Looked up from germline, CDR1 is SGHRS and CDR2 is YFSETQ. The CDR3 is 15 amino acids. V was cut by 2 bases and J by 2 bases, with 11 bases left in between. CDR3 in amino acids: CASSLGGAAGNTIYF. The CDR3 coding sequence is TGCGCCAGCAGCTTAGGGGGGGCGGCTGGAAACACCATATATTTT.

This chain links TRBV9 with TRBJ1-1, with TRBD1 as a possible D gene (5 bases). Trimming cost V 4 bases and J 7 bases, with 11 bases left between them. Germline CDR1 and CDR2: SGDLS and YYNGEE. The length of the CDR3 is 12 residues. The CDR3 is CASSSWGDEAFF. In nucleotides, the CDR3 is TGTGCCAGCAGCTCTTGGGGGGATGAAGCTTTCTTT. Looking up the rest from reference TRBV9 and TRBJ1-1 gives the full variable domain: DSGVTQTPKHLITATGQRVTLRCSPRSGDLSVYWYQQSLDQGLQFLIQYYNGEERAKGNILERFSAQQFPDLHSELNLSSLELGDSALYFCASSSWGDEAFFGQGTRLTVV.

The V gene is TRBV5-1, the J gene TRBJ2-3, with 7 bases identical to TRBD1. CDR1 and CDR2 from the germline V gene are SGHRS and YFSETQ. V lost 3 bases, J lost 6 bases, and 10 bases stayed unmatched. This CDR3 contains 15 residues. CDR3 residues: CASSSQNRGRDTQYF. Here the CDR3 DNA reads TGCGCCAGCAGCTCTCAGAACAGGGGAAGGGATACGCAGTATTTT.